The entry below describes one T cell receptor beta chain. Its antigen is not identified. This record belongs to a study of beta chain features in type 1 diabetes. Regarding the study as a whole: There was a moderate but significant shortening of TCRB CDR3s in all four CD4+ subsets of Type 1 diabetes patients.

Isolated RNA was reverse transcribed in full, so expressed TCRB transcripts were sequenced. Libraries were prepared by immunoSEQ multiplex PCR; TCRdb keeps only in-frame clonotypes and omits some of them. Of nearly 350,000 clones listed, about a tenth are singletons. Sequencing was carried out using central memory CD4+ T cells from blood. The sequence was collected from a man under 40 with type 1 diabetes.

The CDR3 nucleotides read TGTGCCAGCAGCGCCCGGGACACTGAAGCTTTCTTT. This encodes CASSARDTEAFF. The V and J genes are TRBV9 and TRBJ1-1; D unclear. V was trimmed by 3 bases and J by 3 bases, leaving 6 bases between them. This CDR3 is built from 12 residues. The germline V gene encodes CDR1 SGDLS and CDR2 YYNGEE.